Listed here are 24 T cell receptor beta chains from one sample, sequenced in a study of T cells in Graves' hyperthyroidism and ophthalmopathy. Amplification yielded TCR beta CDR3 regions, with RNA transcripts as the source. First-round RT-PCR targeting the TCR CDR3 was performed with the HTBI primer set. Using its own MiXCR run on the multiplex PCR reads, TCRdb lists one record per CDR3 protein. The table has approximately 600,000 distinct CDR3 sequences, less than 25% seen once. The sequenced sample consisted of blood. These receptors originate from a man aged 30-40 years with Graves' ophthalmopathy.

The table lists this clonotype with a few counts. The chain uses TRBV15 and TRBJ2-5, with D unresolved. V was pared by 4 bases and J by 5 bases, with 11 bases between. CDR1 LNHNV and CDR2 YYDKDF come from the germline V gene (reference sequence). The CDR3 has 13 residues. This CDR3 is CATSNGNSETQYF. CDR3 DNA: TGTGCCACCAGCAACGGCAATTCGGAGACCCAGTACTTC.

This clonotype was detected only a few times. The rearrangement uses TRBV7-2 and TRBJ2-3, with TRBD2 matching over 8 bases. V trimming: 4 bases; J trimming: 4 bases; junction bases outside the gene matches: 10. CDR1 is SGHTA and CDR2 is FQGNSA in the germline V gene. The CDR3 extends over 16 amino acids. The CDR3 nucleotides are TGTGCCAGCAGCTGGATAGCGGGAAATAGCGCAGATACGCAGTATTTT. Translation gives CASSWIAGNSADTQYF.

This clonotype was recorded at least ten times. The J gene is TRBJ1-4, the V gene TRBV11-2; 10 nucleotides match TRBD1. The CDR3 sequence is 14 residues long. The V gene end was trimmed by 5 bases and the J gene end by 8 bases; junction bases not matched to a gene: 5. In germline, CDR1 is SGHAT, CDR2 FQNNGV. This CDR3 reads CASSPGTGEEKLFF. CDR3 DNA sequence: TGTGCCAGCAGCCCCGGGACAGGGGAAGAAAAACTGTTTTTT.

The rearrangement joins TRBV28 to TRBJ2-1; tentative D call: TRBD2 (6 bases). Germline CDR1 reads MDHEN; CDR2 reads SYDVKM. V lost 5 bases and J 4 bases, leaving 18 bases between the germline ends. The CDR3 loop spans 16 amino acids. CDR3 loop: CASSEPGGAAYNEQFF. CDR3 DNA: TGTGCCAGCAGTGAGCCCGGAGGGGCTGCATACAATGAGCAGTTCTTC.

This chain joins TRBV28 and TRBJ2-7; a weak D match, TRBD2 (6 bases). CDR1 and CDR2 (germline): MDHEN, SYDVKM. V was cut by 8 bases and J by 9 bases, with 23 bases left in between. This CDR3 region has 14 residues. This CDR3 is CASSTPGGRLGQYF. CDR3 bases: TGTGCCAGCTCGACGCCAGGAGGGCGCCTAGGGCAGTACTTC.

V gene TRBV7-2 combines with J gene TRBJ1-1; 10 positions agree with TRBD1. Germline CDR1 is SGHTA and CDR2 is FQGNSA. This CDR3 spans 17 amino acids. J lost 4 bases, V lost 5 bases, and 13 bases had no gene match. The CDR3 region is CASSQSPGTGAGTEAFF. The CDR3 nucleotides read TGTGCCAGCAGCCAGAGTCCCGGGACAGGGGCGGGCACTGAAGCTTTCTTT.

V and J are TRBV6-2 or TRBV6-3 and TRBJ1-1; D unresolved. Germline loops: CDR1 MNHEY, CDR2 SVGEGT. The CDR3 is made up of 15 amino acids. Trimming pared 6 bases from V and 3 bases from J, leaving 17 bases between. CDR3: CASRLTLLRDTEAFF. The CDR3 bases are TGTGCCAGCAGACTGACCTTACTGAGGGACACTGAAGCTTTCTTT.

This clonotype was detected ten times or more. Here the CDR3 reads CASSLVSRPYEQYF. The DNA for the CDR3 is TGTGCCAGCAGCTTAGTGTCGAGACCCTACGAGCAGTACTTC. The J gene is TRBJ2-7, the V gene TRBV7-9; D unclear. The CDR3 extends over 14 amino acids. Trimming took 1 base from V and 2 from J, leaving 9 bases between them. Germline CDR1 is SEHNR and CDR2 is FQNEAQ (reference sequence).

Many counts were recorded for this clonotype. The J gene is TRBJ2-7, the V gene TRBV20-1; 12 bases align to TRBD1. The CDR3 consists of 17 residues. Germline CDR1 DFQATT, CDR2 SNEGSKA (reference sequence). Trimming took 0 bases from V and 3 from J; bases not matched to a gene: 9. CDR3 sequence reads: CSARDVGQGAVYYEQYF. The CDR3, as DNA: TGCAGTGCTAGAGATGTGGGACAGGGGGCCGTCTACTACGAGCAGTACTTC.

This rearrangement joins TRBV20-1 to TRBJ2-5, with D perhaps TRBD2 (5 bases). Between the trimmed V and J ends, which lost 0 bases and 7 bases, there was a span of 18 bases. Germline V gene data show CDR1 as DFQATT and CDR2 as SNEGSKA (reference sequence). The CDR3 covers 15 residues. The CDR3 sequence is CSARDNATPAGTQYF. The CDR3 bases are TGCAGTGCTAGAGATAACGCCACCCCCGCGGGGACCCAGTACTTC.

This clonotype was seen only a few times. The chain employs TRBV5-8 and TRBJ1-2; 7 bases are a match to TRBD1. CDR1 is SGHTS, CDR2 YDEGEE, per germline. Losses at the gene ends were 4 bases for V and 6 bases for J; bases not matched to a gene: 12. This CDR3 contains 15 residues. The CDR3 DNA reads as TGTGCCAGCAGCCCCACCGCACTACAGGGGAATGGCTACACCTTC. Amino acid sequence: CASSPTALQGNGYTF.

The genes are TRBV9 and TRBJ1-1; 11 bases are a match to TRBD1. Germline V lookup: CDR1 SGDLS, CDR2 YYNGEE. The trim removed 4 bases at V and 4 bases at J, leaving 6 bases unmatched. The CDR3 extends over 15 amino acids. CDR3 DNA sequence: TGTGCCAGCAGCCCCTCCGGGACAGGGGGCACTGAAGCTTTCTTT. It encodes CASSPSGTGGTEAFF.

In DNA, the CDR3 is TGCAGCGTGGTCCCCCTTTTGACAGGGAGAAATGGTGAAGCTTTCTTT. This gives the protein CSVVPLLTGRNGEAFF. V is TRBV29-1 and J is TRBJ1-1, with TRBD1 identical over 7 bases. The CDR3 loop spans 16 amino acids. With 6 bases clipped from V and 7 bases from J, the junction kept 20 bases outside the gene matches. Germline CDR1 SQVTM, CDR2 ANQGSEA.

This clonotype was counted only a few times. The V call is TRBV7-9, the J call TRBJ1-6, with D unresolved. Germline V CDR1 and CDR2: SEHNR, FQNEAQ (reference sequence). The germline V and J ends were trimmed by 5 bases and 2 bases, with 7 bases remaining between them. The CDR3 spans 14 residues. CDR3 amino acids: CASSTAAYNSPLHF. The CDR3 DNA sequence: TGTGCCAGCAGCACCGCGGCCTATAATTCACCCCTCCACTTT. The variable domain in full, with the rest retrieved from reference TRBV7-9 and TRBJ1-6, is DTGVSQNPRHKITKRGQNVTFRCDPISEHNRLYWYRQTLGQGPEFLTYFQNEAQLEKSRLLSDRFSAERPKGSFSTLEIQRTEQGDSAMYLCASSTAAYNSPLHFGNGTRLTVT.

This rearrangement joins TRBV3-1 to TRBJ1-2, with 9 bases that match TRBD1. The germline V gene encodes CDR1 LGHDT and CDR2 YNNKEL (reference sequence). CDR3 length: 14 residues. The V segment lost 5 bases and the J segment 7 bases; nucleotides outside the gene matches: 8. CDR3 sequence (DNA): TGTGCCAGCAGCAAAACAGGGGGCGCCGGTGGCTACACCTTC. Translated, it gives CASSKTGGAGGYTF.

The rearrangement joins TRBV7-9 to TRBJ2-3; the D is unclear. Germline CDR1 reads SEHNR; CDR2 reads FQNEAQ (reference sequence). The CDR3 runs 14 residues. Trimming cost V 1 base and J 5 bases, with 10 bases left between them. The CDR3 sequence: CASSLGQVRDTQYF. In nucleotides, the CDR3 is TGTGCCAGCAGCTTAGGCCAGGTCAGAGATACGCAGTATTTT.

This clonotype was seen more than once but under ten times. Written as DNA, the CDR3 is TGTGCCAGCAGTGTAGACTCTTGGAATGAGCAGTTCTTC. Protein product: CASSVDSWNEQFF. V is TRBV6-1 and J is TRBJ2-1; D unresolved. CDR3 length: 13 residues. Germline V gene data show CDR1 as MNHNS and CDR2 as SASEGT. Trimming removed 4 bases at V and 7 bases at J, with 11 bases between.

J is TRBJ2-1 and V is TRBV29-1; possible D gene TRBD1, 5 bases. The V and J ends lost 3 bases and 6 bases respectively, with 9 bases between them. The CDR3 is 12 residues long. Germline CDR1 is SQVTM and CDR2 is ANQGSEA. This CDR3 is CSVEAGPNEQFF. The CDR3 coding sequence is TGCAGCGTTGAGGCAGGGCCCAATGAGCAGTTCTTC.

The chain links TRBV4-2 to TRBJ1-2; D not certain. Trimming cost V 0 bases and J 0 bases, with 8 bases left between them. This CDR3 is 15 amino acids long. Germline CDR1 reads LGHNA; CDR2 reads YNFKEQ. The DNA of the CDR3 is TGTGCCAGCAGCCAAGAACTAGGGACTAACTATGGCTACACCTTC. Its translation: CASSQELGTNYGYTF.

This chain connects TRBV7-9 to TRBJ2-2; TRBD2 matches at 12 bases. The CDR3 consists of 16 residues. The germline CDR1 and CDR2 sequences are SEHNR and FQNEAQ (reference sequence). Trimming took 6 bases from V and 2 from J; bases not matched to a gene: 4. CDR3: CASRPSGRANTGELFF. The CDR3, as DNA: TGTGCCAGCAGGCCTAGCGGGAGGGCCAACACCGGGGAGCTGTTTTTT. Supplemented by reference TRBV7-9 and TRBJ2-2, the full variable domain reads DTGVSQNPRHKITKRGQNVTFRCDPISEHNRLYWYRQTLGQGPEFLTYFQNEAQLEKSRLLSDRFSAERPKGSFSTLEIQRTEQGDSAMYLCASRPSGRANTGELFFGEGSRLTVL.

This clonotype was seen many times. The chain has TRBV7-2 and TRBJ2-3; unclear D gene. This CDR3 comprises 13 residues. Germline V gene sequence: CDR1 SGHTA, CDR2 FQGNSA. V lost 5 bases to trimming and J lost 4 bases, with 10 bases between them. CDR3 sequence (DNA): TGTGCCAGCAGCCCCGAGGTTGCAGATACGCAGTATTTT. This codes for CASSPEVADTQYF.

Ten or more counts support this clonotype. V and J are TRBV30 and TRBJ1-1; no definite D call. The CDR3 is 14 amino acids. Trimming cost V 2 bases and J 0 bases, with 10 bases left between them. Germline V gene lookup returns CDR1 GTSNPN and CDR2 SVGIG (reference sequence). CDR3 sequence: CAWSLRNMNTEAFF. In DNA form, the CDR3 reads TGTGCCTGGAGTTTACGGAACATGAACACTGAAGCTTTCTTT.

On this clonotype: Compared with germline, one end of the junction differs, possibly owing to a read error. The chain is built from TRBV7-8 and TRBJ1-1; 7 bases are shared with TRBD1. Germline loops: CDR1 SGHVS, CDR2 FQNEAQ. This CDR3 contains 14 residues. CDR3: CASNLGDSNTEAFF. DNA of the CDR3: TGTGCCAGCAACTTAGGGGACAGTAACACTGAAGCTTTCTTT. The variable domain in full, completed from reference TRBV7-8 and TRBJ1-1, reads GAGVSQSPRYKVAKRGQDVALRCDPISGHVSLFWYQQALGQGPEFLTYFQNEAQLDKSGLPSDRFFAERPEGSVSTLKIQRTQQEDSAVYLCASNLGDSNTEAFFGQGTRLTVV.

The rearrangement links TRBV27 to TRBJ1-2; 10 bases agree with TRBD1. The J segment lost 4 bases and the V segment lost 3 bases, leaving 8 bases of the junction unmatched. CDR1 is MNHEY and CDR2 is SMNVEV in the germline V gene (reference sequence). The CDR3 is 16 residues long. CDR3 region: CASSFIGTGDTYGYTF. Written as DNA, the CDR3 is TGTGCCAGCAGTTTCATCGGGACAGGGGACACCTATGGCTACACCTTC.